These T cell receptor beta chains were read from a single sample in a study of T cell responses to AZD1222 COVID-19 vaccine. The protocol was immunoSEQ multiplex PCR, while the TCRdb copy is restricted to in-frame clones and leaves out a portion. The sample comprises tens of thousands of clones, around four fifths of which are singletons, and about 5.8% rests with the top ten. The sample consisted of peripheral blood, taken on day 0 of AZD1222 vaccination. The receptors originated from an adult in good health. Each CDR3 is given with its conserved first and last residue. D genes are given only for firm matches. Size is omitted from some rows. Given values are once, few, many or a class for expanded clones.

. | 14 | . | TRBJ2-7 | TRBV9 | CASSSSADSYEQYF | TGTGCCAGCAGCTCATCGGCAGATTCCTACGAGCAGTACTTC
. | 14 | . | TRBJ1-1 | TRBV4-3 | CASSQDPLGTEAFF | TGCGCCAGCAGCCAAGATCCACTCGGCACTGAAGCTTTCTTT
. | 12 | . | TRBJ1-5 | TRBV7-9 | CASSLTNQPQHF | TGTGCCAGCAGCTTAACTAATCAGCCCCAGCATTTT
. | 12 | . | TRBJ2-1 | TRBV7-9 | CASSLGDDEQFF | TGTGCCAGCAGCTTGGGGGACGATGAGCAGTTCTTC
. | 13 | . | TRBJ1-6 | TRBV4-3 | CASSPNYNSPLHF | TGCGCCAGCAGCCCAAATTATAATTCACCCCTCCACTTT
. | 15 | . | TRBJ1-4 | TRBV3-1/TRBV3-2 | CASSQGLSDNEKLFF | TGTGCCAGCAGCCAAGGCTTGAGCGATAATGAAAAACTGTTTTTT
TRBD2 | 16 | few | TRBJ2-3 | TRBV7-9 | CASSLARGGATDTQYF | TGTGCCAGCAGCTTAGCGCGCGGGGGGGCCACGGATACGCAGTATTTT
. | 12 | . | TRBJ1-2 | TRBV6-5 | CASRRTDYGYTF | TGTGCCAGCAGACGGACAGACTATGGCTACACCTTC
. | 13 | . | TRBJ1-1 | TRBV6-2/TRBV6-3 | CASSPSRVGEAFF | TGTGCCAGCAGCCCATCCAGGGTGGGTGAAGCTTTCTTT
. | 16 | . | TRBJ1-5 | TRBV6-6 | CASRGNWGGEVQPQHF | TGTGCCAGCAGGGGAAACTGGGGGGGGGAGGTCCAGCCCCAGCATTTT
. | 15 | . | TRBJ1-2 | TRBV5-1 | CASSGETPFNYGYTF | TGCGCCAGCAGCGGGGAGACTCCTTTTAACTATGGCTACACCTTC
. | 17 | . | TRBJ2-1 | TRBV27 | CASSSLPTRGAGNEQFF | TGTGCCAGCAGTTCCTTACCAACTCGGGGGGCAGGCAATGAGCAGTTCTTC
. | 17 | . | TRBJ1-6 | TRBV4-3 | CASSPGAGTTVNSPLHF | TGCGCCAGCAGCCCTGGGGCCGGGACAACTGTAAATTCACCCCTCCACTTT
. | 16 | few | TRBJ1-4 | TRBV30 | CAWSVLAGHLNEKLFF | TGTGCCTGGAGTGTCCTGGCGGGGCATCTTAATGAAAAACTGTTTTTT
TRBD2 | 15 | once | TRBJ2-2 | TRBV10-3 | CAISESSGGSGELFF | TGTGCCATCAGTGAATCTAGCGGGGGGTCCGGGGAGCTGTTTTTT
. | 13 | . | TRBJ1-2 | TRBV29-1 | CSVDHPGNYGYTF | TGCAGCGTTGATCACCCAGGGAACTATGGCTACACCTTC
. | 14 | . | TRBJ1-1 | TRBV6-5 | CASSSPGQRTEAFF | TGTGCCAGCAGTTCCCCGGGACAACGGACTGAAGCTTTCTTT
TRBD1 | 14 | . | TRBJ1-6 | TRBV27 | CASSLGTGDPPLHF | TGTGCCAGCAGTTTAGGGACAGGGGATCCACCCCTCCACTTT